This is a list of T cell receptor beta chains from one sample in a study of shared clonotypes between healthy human individuals. Data came from immunoSEQ multiplex PCR; TCRdb stores just in-frame clones and leaves some out. The repertoire holds about 480,000 clones, with 60% to 80% as singletons. Input material: PBMCs. These receptors were obtained from a woman aged 40 to 49 in good health. Some clones in this sample may be carry-over from other donors' samples. Both conserved end residues are part of each CDR3. A D gene is named only where the DNA matches it firmly. Clone size is not always given. Where it is, it says once, few, many or a class for expanded clones.

cdr3_nt cdr3_aa j_call clone_size d_call v_call
TGTGCCAGCTCACCATCTCAGAGCTCCTACGAGCAGTACTTC CASSPSQSSYEQYF TRBJ2-7 . . TRBV18
TGTGCCAGCAGCCCCCGGATGGAGAACACTGAAGCTTTCTTT CASSPRMENTEAFF TRBJ1-1 . . TRBV14
TGTGCCAGCAGTTACTTAAACACCGGGGAGCTGTTTTTT CASSYLNTGELFF TRBJ2-2 . . TRBV6-5
TGTGCCAGCAGACTACAGGGTGGCACTGAAGCTTTCTTT CASRLQGGTEAFF TRBJ1-1 few . TRBV2
TGTGCCAGCAATTATCAGTTCCAAGAGACCCAGTACTTC CASNYQFQETQYF TRBJ2-5 . . TRBV7-2
TGTGCCAGCAGCTTGAACGCGCCGGGGGGCAATCAGCCCCAGCATTTT CASSLNAPGGNQPQHF TRBJ1-5 . . TRBV7-2
TGCGCCAGCAGCCAGGACAGGGGGCCAACAGATACGCAGTATTTT CASSQDRGPTDTQYF TRBJ2-3 . TRBD1 TRBV5-1
TGTGCCAGTATGGGCCCCTACGAGCAGTACTTC CASMGPYEQYF TRBJ2-7 . . TRBV25-1
TGTGCCAGCAGCTTCGACAGGGCCCTTTCATATAGCAATCAGCCCCAGCATTTT CASSFDRALSYSNQPQHF TRBJ1-5 . TRBD1 TRBV7-2
TGTGCCAGCAGCTTTGGGGCCGCAGATACGCAGTATTTT CASSFGAADTQYF TRBJ2-3 . . TRBV7-9
TGCGCCAGCAGTGGGCAGGGCAATCAGCCCCAGCATTTT CASSGQGNQPQHF TRBJ1-5 few . TRBV10-2
TGTGCCAGCTCAACAGGACCTTCCTCCTACGAGCAGTACTTC CASSTGPSSYEQYF TRBJ2-7 . . TRBV18
TGTGCCAGCAGCCAGGCCCTAGCGGGAGGGCCCGGGGAGCTGTTTTTT CASSQALAGGPGELFF TRBJ2-2 few TRBD2 TRBV4-2
TGTGCCAGCAGTTTGAACAGGGGTTATAGCAATCAGCCCCAGCATTTT CASSLNRGYSNQPQHF TRBJ1-5 few TRBD1 TRBV28
TGTGCCAGTAGTATACAAGGGCGGGGACAGGGGTTCCAAGAGACCCAGTACTTC CASSIQGRGQGFQETQYF TRBJ2-5 . TRBD1 TRBV19
TGTGCCAGCAGCTTACGGGCTAGCGGGAGAACAGATACGCAGTATTTT CASSLRASGRTDTQYF TRBJ2-3 . TRBD2 TRBV7-2
TGTGCCAGCTCACGGGACCCCAAACGGAACACTGAAGCTTTCTTT CASSRDPKRNTEAFF TRBJ1-1 . . TRBV18
TGTGCCAGCTCACCGGTAGGGCCGTTCGGGCAGTTCTTC CASSPVGPFGQFF TRBJ2-1 once . TRBV18
TGTGCCTGGAGTATAGGGGTCCTGAGCACAGATACGCAGTATTTT CAWSIGVLSTDTQYF TRBJ2-3 . . TRBV30
TGCGCCAGCGGGGCGGGACAGGGGGACGATCAGCCCCAGCATTTT CASGAGQGDDQPQHF TRBJ1-5 . TRBD1 TRBV10-2
TGTGCCACCTCAGCTCGTGGGGGGTATGGCTACACCTTC CATSARGGYGYTF TRBJ1-2 . . TRBV6-6
TGTGCCAGCAGCCAAGATTGGGGTAGGGGAGAGACCCAGTACTTC CASSQDWGRGETQYF TRBJ2-5 once . TRBV14
TGTGCCAGCAGTTTGGGGCTAGGACCGAGGGCTGAAGCTTTCTTT CASSLGLGPRAEAFF TRBJ1-1 many . TRBV27
TGTGCCAGCAGCTCCGTTAGTGCGGAGGAGACCCAGTACTTC CASSSVSAEETQYF TRBJ2-5 . . TRBV7-2
TGTGCTAGTGCCCCGGACATCAACACCGGGGAGCTGTTTTTT CASAPDINTGELFF TRBJ2-2 . . TRBV12-5
TGTGCTACGGGTGGAGGGGGCGTCAATGAAAAACTGTTTTTT CATGGGGVNEKLFF TRBJ1-4 . TRBD1 TRBV28
TGCGCCAGCAGCCCCCAAGACGCCGTTCGGAATGAGCAGTTCTTC CASSPQDAVRNEQFF TRBJ2-1 once . TRBV5-1
TGCGCCAGCAGCTTGGGTGCGAGTAGGCAAGAGACCCAGTACTTC CASSLGASRQETQYF TRBJ2-5 . . TRBV5-1
TGTGCCAGCAGCTTAGGAACACTCAATGAGCAGTTCTTC CASSLGTLNEQFF TRBJ2-1 . . TRBV14
TGTGCCAGCACCAGGGGTACGGGAGGGCTCCCTCCTACCCTCCCCTTC CASTRGTGGLPPTLPF TRBJ2-7 . TRBD2 TRBV6-7
TGTGCCAGCAGGCTACAACTAGCAAGCACAGATACGCAGTATTTT CASRLQLASTDTQYF TRBJ2-3 . . TRBV6-5
TGCGCCAGCAGCCAAGATCGCGGACTAGTCGTAGATACGCAGTATTTT CASSQDRGLVVDTQYF TRBJ2-3 . TRBD2 TRBV4-1
TGCGCCAGCAGCTTGAACCGACAGGGAGGGACTGAAGCTTTCTTT CASSLNRQGGTEAFF TRBJ1-1 . TRBD1 TRBV5-1
TGCGCCAGCAGTGGGGAGGACAGGGGAATAGATCAGCCCCAGCATTTT CASSGEDRGIDQPQHF TRBJ1-5 . TRBD1 TRBV10-1
TGTGCCAGCTCACCAGACAGACTAGCGTTCAGCGAGCAGTACTTC CASSPDRLAFSEQYF TRBJ2-7 . TRBD2 TRBV18
TGCAGCGTTGAGGCTTGGGGCAATGAGCAGTTCTTC CSVEAWGNEQFF TRBJ2-1 . . TRBV29-1
TGTGCCAGCAGCTTAGTCCAGGGTTCCTACGAGCAGTACTTC CASSLVQGSYEQYF TRBJ2-7 . . TRBV11-2
TGTGCCAGCAGTTCACTAGCGGGAGTTGGTGAGCAGTTCTTC CASSSLAGVGEQFF TRBJ2-1 . TRBD2 TRBV6-5
TGTGCCAGCAGTGTAGCGGGGGGAGTTTACGAGCAGTACTTC CASSVAGGVYEQYF TRBJ2-7 once TRBD2 TRBV6-1
TGTGCCAGCAGCTTAGCGGGACACAATGAGCAGTTCTTC CASSLAGHNEQFF TRBJ2-1 . . TRBV7-2
TGTGCCAGCTCTTGGGGGATTACCTACGAGCAGTACTTC CASSWGITYEQYF TRBJ2-7 . . TRBV19
TGTGCCAGCAGTTTATGGAACACTGAAGCTTTCTTT CASSLWNTEAFF TRBJ1-1 . . TRBV28
TGCGCCAGCAGCCCCCGGACAGGGGCCCCCTACGAGCAGTACTTC CASSPRTGAPYEQYF TRBJ2-7 . TRBD1 TRBV5-1
TGCGCCAGCCGAAGGACACTGAACACTGAAGCTTTCTTT CASRRTLNTEAFF TRBJ1-1 . . TRBV4-1
TGTGCTAGTGGTTTGTCTAGCCGGGACAGGGTCTACGAGCAGTACTTC CASGLSSRDRVYEQYF TRBJ2-7 many TRBD1 TRBV12-5
TGTGCCAGCAGTGGGCCGGCGAATGAAAAACTGTTTTTT CASSGPANEKLFF TRBJ1-4 . . TRBV2
TGTGCCAGCAGCTCAGAGCGGGGGCCCTACGAGCAGTACTTC CASSSERGPYEQYF TRBJ2-7 . TRBD2 TRBV7-2
TGTGCCAGCAGCCCACTAGCGGGAGTGAGTAATGAGCAGTTCTTC CASSPLAGVSNEQFF TRBJ2-1 . TRBD2 TRBV7-3
TGCGCCAGCAGCCAAGTTAAGGGGGGATTCTCTGGGGCCAACGTCCTGACTTTC CASSQVKGGFSGANVLTF TRBJ2-6 few . TRBV4-3
TGTGCCAGCAGCTTAGGATCGAGCTCCTACAATGAGCAGTTCTTC CASSLGSSSYNEQFF TRBJ2-1 . . TRBV11-2
TGTGCCAGTAGACCGGTGGGACTAGCGAGTTCCTCCTACAATGAGCAGTTCTTC CASRPVGLASSSYNEQFF TRBJ2-1 once TRBD2 TRBV19
TGTGCCAGCAGCGTTACAGCGGGAGGCGGAGAGACCCAGTACTTC CASSVTAGGGETQYF TRBJ2-5 . TRBD2 TRBV7-7
TGTGCCAGCAGTCCCCCTAGGGGGACAGTCTCCTACAATGAGCAGTTCTTC CASSPPRGTVSYNEQFF TRBJ2-1 . TRBD1 TRBV28
TGTGCCAGCAGCCCCTACGGGGGGGCCTACGAGCAGTACTTC CASSPYGGAYEQYF TRBJ2-7 . TRBD2 TRBV7-9
TGTGCCTGGCGGACAGGAGTATACAATGAGCAGTTCTTC CAWRTGVYNEQFF TRBJ2-1 . TRBD1 TRBV30